Shown below are 28 T cell receptor beta chains from a single sample sequenced in a study of T cells after yellow fever vaccination. A single record per CDR3 protein comes from TCRdb applying MiXCR to the 5' RACE reads. The sample lists roughly 320,000 distinct CDR3 sequences; 9.5% to 12% were seen once. Sample: CD4+ T cells sorted from PBMCs, taken 45 days after the yellow fever booster vaccination. The source is a man between 18 and 29 years old who received the YFV17D yellow fever vaccine.

This clonotype was found a few times. V usage is TRBV20-1 and J usage is TRBJ2-5; a possible D gene is TRBD2 (5 bases). Per germline, CDR1 DFQATT and CDR2 SNEGSKA (reference sequence). Trimming pared 0 bases from V and 5 bases from J, leaving 13 bases between. The CDR3 extends over 14 amino acids. CDR3: CSARDVGVGETQYF. The CDR3 DNA sequence: TGCAGTGCTAGAGATGTCGGGGTCGGGGAGACCCAGTACTTC.

This clonotype was seen a few times. The V call is TRBV4-1, the J call TRBJ2-2; 10 bases are shared with TRBD1. CDR1 MGHRA and CDR2 YSYEKL come from the germline V gene. This CDR3 spans 16 amino acids. V was clipped by 3 bases and J by 7 bases; unmatched bases: 8. The CDR3 reads CASSQTTGGGFGELFF. The CDR3 nucleotides are TGCGCCAGCAGCCAGACGACAGGGGGCGGTTTCGGGGAGCTGTTTTTT.

The rearrangement links TRBV12-3 or TRBV12-4 to TRBJ1-2; D may be TRBD1 (6 bases). Trimming pared 1 base from V and 5 bases from J, leaving 14 bases between. CDR3 length: 15 amino acids. The CDR3: CASSLEQGIQYGYTF. The CDR3 DNA sequence: TGTGCCAGCAGTTTAGAGCAGGGGATACAGTATGGCTACACCTTC.

The rearrangement links TRBV6-6 to TRBJ2-7; 9 nucleotides match TRBD2. V was clipped by 2 bases and J by 0 bases; unmatched bases: 8. Germline values: CDR1 MNHNY, CDR2 SVGAGI (reference sequence). The CDR3 totals 17 residues. The chain's CDR3 is CASSYRRGLASSYEQYF. The CDR3 DNA sequence: TGTGCCAGCAGTTACAGACGAGGACTAGCGTCCTCCTACGAGCAGTACTTC.

This clonotype turned up a few times. J is TRBJ2-3 and V is TRBV4-3, with D tentatively TRBD2 (5 bases). This CDR3 is built from 15 residues. Deletions cut 0 bases from V and 1 base from J, with 8 bases between. The germline V gene encodes CDR1 LGHNA and CDR2 YSLEER. As DNA, the CDR3 is TGCGCCAGCAGCCAAGATGGGCGGGGCACAGATACGCAGTATTTT. It specifies CASSQDGRGTDTQYF.

The chain has TRBV5-1 and TRBJ1-2; perhaps TRBD1 as D (5 bases). The CDR3 has 13 residues. The germline gives CDR1 SGHRS, CDR2 YFSETQ. Trimming stripped 0 bases from V and 8 bases from J, with 11 bases between. CDR3 coding DNA: TGCGCCAGCAGCTTGGGACAGCTATCAGGCTACACCTTC. Protein product: CASSLGQLSGYTF.

The table lists this clonotype with a few counts. The chain carries TRBV20-1 and TRBJ1-2; no clear D gene. Between the trimmed V and J ends, which lost 5 bases and 8 bases, there was a span of 12 bases. This CDR3 is built from 11 residues. Germline CDR1 reads DFQATT; CDR2 reads SNEGSKA (reference sequence). CDR3: CSASSSWGYTF. CDR3 bases: TGCAGTGCTTCCTCCTCCTGGGGCTACACCTTC.

The V and J genes are TRBV6-2 or TRBV6-3 and TRBJ2-7; 9 nucleotides match TRBD1. V lost 5 bases and J lost 0; bases outside the gene matches: 2. Looked up from germline, CDR1 is MNHEY and CDR2 is SVGEGT. The CDR3 runs to 14 residues. Written as DNA, the CDR3 is TGTGCCAGCAGTCCGGACAGGGGCTCCTACGAGCAGTACGTC. It translates to CASSPDRGSYEQYV.

This clonotype was observed a single time. This chain connects TRBV20-1 to TRBJ2-7, with 7 positions matching TRBD2. Germline V gene sequence: CDR1 DFQATT, CDR2 SNEGSKA (reference sequence). The CDR3 extends over 15 amino acids. V dropped 6 bases and J dropped 0; count of bases not matched to a gene: 11. CDR3 sequence reads: CSALGGTVHSYEQYV. The CDR3 region has the DNA TGCAGTGCCCTGGGGGGGACCGTTCACTCCTACGAGCAGTACGTC.

This clonotype was counted ten times or more. The J gene is TRBJ1-1, the V gene TRBV29-1; D possibly corresponds to TRBD1 (5 bases). The germline V and J ends were trimmed by 7 bases and 3 bases, with 24 bases remaining between them. Germline values: CDR1 SQVTM, CDR2 ANQGSEA. The length of the CDR3 is 16 residues. The CDR3 reads CSAGVTGGYVDTEAFF. The CDR3 coding sequence is TGCAGCGCTGGAGTAACAGGTGGTTACGTAGACACTGAAGCTTTCTTT.

J is TRBJ2-7 and V is TRBV20-1, with 7 bases identical to TRBD1. This CDR3 has 12 amino acids. V shed 3 bases and J 2 bases; nucleotides not matched to a gene: 1. CDR1 and CDR2 (germline): DFQATT, SNEGSKA (reference sequence). Written as DNA, the CDR3 is TGCAGTGCTAGGGGACAGACCTACGAGCAGTACGTC. It codes for CSARGQTYEQYV.

This clonotype has more than one count but fewer than ten. The chain is built from TRBV10-2 and TRBJ1-6; a weak D match, TRBD1 (5 bases). Trimming cost V 4 bases and J 6 bases, with 10 bases left between them. This CDR3 region has 14 residues. Germline V gene sequence: CDR1 WSHSY, CDR2 SAAADI. As DNA, the CDR3 is TGCGCCAGCAGTGCGCAGGGAGGTAATTCACCCCTCCACTTT. Translated, it gives CASSAQGGNSPLHF.

The rearrangement links TRBV4-1 to TRBJ2-1; 7 nucleotides line up with TRBD2. V was clipped by 1 base and J by 7 bases; unmatched bases: 7. CDR1 MGHRA and CDR2 YSYEKL come from the germline V gene. The CDR3 extends over 15 amino acids. In nucleotides, the CDR3 is TGCGCCAGCAGCCAAGCGGGACTATCCCTGAATGAGCAGTTCTTC. Translation gives CASSQAGLSLNEQFF.

The chain is built from TRBV14 and TRBJ2-3; 9 positions match TRBD2. CDR1 and CDR2 from the germline V gene are SGHDN and FVKESK. CDR3 length equals 16 residues. With 2 bases clipped from V and 3 bases from J, the junction kept 6 bases outside the gene matches. CDR3 bases: TGTGCCAGCAGCCAACTTGCGGGGGGGACAACAGATACGCAGTATTTT. Its translation is CASSQLAGGTTDTQYF. The variable domain in full, completed from reference TRBV14 and TRBJ2-3, reads EAGVTQFPSHSVIEKGQTVTLRCDPISGHDNLYWYRRVMGKEIKFLLHFVKESKQDESGMPNNRFLAERTGGTYSTLKVQPAELEDSGVYFCASSQLAGGTTDTQYFGPGTRLTVL.

This clonotype has only a few counts. V usage is TRBV12-3 or TRBV12-4 and J usage is TRBJ2-7; D remains unclear. The length of the CDR3 is 15 residues. V lost 6 bases and J lost 0, with 15 bases in between. The CDR3 coding sequence is TGTGCCAGCAGCCGACCCGGGTCCAGCTCCTACGAGCAGTACTTC. This translates into CASSRPGSSSYEQYF.

The chain is built from TRBV5-5 and TRBJ2-7, with D perhaps assigned TRBD1 or TRBD2 (5 bases each). Germline values: CDR1 SGHKS, CDR2 YYEKEE (reference sequence). The CDR3 has 15 amino acids. Trimming took 1 base from V and 4 from J, leaving 15 bases between them. CDR3 sequence reads: CASSLIMGPQYEQYF. In DNA form, the CDR3 reads TGTGCCAGCAGCTTGATAATGGGACCTCAATACGAGCAGTACTTC.

The chain combines TRBV6-5 with TRBJ1-2; 10 bases are shared with TRBD1. Germline CDR1 and CDR2: MNHEY and SVGAGI. The CDR3 is 19 amino acids. The V gene end was trimmed by 2 bases and the J gene end by 0 bases; junction bases not matched to a gene: 12. The CDR3 reads CASSYARQGAAAANYGYTF. CDR3 nucleotide sequence: TGTGCCAGCAGTTACGCGCGACAGGGGGCGGCTGCCGCTAACTATGGCTACACCTTC.

V and J are TRBV6-5 and TRBJ1-4, with D maybe TRBD1 (6 bases). The ends were cut back, 0 bases at V and 8 bases at J, with 19 bases in the middle. Germline CDR1 is MNHEY and CDR2 is SVGAGI. The CDR3 loop spans 17 amino acids. CDR3 protein: CASSYSGHGSQVEKLFF. The DNA for the CDR3 is TGTGCCAGCAGTTACTCGGGACATGGCAGTCAAGTGGAAAAACTGTTTTTT.

This clonotype has more than one count but fewer than ten. J is TRBJ1-1 and V is TRBV7-2; 7 positions agree with TRBD1. The CDR3 contains 14 residues. Germline lookup yields CDR1 SGHTA and CDR2 FQGNSA. V lost 7 bases to trimming and J lost 4 bases; unmatched junction nucleotides: 9. The CDR3 protein is CASNYRGLGTEAFF. The DNA for the CDR3 is TGTGCCAGCAACTACAGGGGCCTGGGCACTGAAGCTTTCTTT.

This chain connects TRBV7-2 to TRBJ2-3, with 12 nucleotides matching TRBD2. The germline V gene has CDR1 SGHTA and CDR2 FQGNSA. V lost 5 bases and J lost 10; bases outside the gene matches: 7. This CDR3 region has 14 residues. The CDR3 coding sequence is TGTGCCAGCAGCCCTCGACTAGCGGGGGTGTCGCAGTATTTT. As protein: CASSPRLAGVSQYF.

This chain links TRBV7-2 with TRBJ1-2, with D perhaps matching TRBD1 (6 bases). This CDR3 is 14 amino acids long. V shed 1 base and J shed 4 bases, with 10 bases lying between them. The V gene's germline CDR1 is SGHTA and CDR2 FQGNSA. The CDR3 here is CASSLGGASYGYTF. CDR3 sequence (DNA): TGTGCCAGCAGCTTAGGGGGGGCCTCCTATGGCTACACCTTC.

This clonotype was recorded a few times. This chain links TRBV18 with TRBJ1-4; 7 bases map to TRBD1. The junction had 15 bases not matched to a gene; V was cut back by 5 bases and J by 0 bases. This CDR3 has 19 amino acids. Germline assignment: CDR1 KGHSH and CDR2 LQKENI. CDR3 nucleotides: TGTGCCAGCTCATCCGGACTGTGGGGACAGATTGCAACTAATGAAAAACTGTTTTTT. Amino acids: CASSSGLWGQIATNEKLFF.

This clonotype was seen ten or more times. V and J are TRBV5-1 and TRBJ1-2; tentative D call: TRBD1 (6 bases). CDR1 and CDR2 from the germline V gene are SGHRS and YFSETQ. The V end was cut by 2 bases, the J end by 0 bases, with 14 bases between. The CDR3 is 16 residues long. The CDR3 nucleotides read TGCGCCAGCAGCTTCGACAGGCCCCTTGCTAACTATGGCTACACCTTC. Its protein is CASSFDRPLANYGYTF.

This clonotype was recorded many times. The rearrangement uses TRBV27 and TRBJ2-3, with D unclear. Germline assignment: CDR1 MNHEY and CDR2 SMNVEV (reference sequence). The CDR3 totals 15 residues. V lost 3 bases to trimming and J lost 4 bases, with 14 bases between them. DNA of the CDR3: TGTGCCAGCAGTTTTTGGGCCAGACGGGCAGATACGCAGTATTTT. Translating gives CASSFWARRADTQYF.

About this clonotype: Germline is not matched at one junction end, which may reflect a read error. The chain couples TRBV5-5 to TRBJ2-1; unclear D gene. This CDR3 has 16 amino acids. Germline CDR1 reads SGHKS; CDR2 reads YYEKEE (reference sequence). In DNA, the CDR3 is TGTGCCAGCAGATTGGTGGCGGTTAGCTCCTACAATGAGCAGTTCTTC. Translating it yields CASRLVAVSSYNEQFF.

V is TRBV6-2 or TRBV6-3 and J is TRBJ2-5; D perhaps matches TRBD2 (6 bases). Per the germline V gene, CDR1 is MNHEY and CDR2 is SVGEGT. V lost 6 bases to trimming and J lost 4 bases, with 15 bases between them. The CDR3 loop spans 14 amino acids. Here the CDR3 DNA reads TGTGCCAGCAGCCGCCGCTTGGGGGGAGAGACCCAGTACTTC. Encoded protein: CASSRRLGGETQYF.

This clonotype has only a few counts. This rearrangement joins TRBV27 to TRBJ1-1; no clear D. With 3 bases removed from V and 5 bases from J, the gap between germline ends came to 13 bases. Germline loops: CDR1 MNHEY, CDR2 SMNVEV (reference sequence). This CDR3 contains 14 residues. The CDR3 bases are TGTGCCAGCAGTTTTGCGGATTCCGGGACTGAAGCTTTCTTT. Its translation: CASSFADSGTEAFF.

This clonotype has just a few counts. The chain links TRBV10-1 to TRBJ2-7, with 11 bases lining up with TRBD1. V lost 6 bases and J lost 3; bases outside the gene matches: 10. The CDR3 is 16 residues long. Germline V CDR1 and CDR2: WNHNN, SYGVQD (reference sequence). Here the CDR3 reads CASRRVRDRGVYEQYF. In DNA, the CDR3 is TGCGCCAGCAGGAGGGTCCGGGACAGGGGGGTCTACGAGCAGTACTTC.